Listed here are 32 T cell receptor beta chains from one sample, sequenced in a study of molecular identifiers for immune sequencing clone quantification. TCRdb reanalysed the PCR reads using MiXCR and keeps one entry per CDR3 protein. The table records 250,000 to 350,000 distinct CDR3 sequences, roughly a fifth of them present only once. The sample consisted of naive CD8+ T cells from blood, with Jurkat cell RNA spiked in. Subset defined: FACS-sorted CD8+CD4-CCR7+CD45RA+ naive T cells. The receptors were sampled from a human donor in good health. Some libraries in this study had Jurkat cell RNA spiked in.

Worth noting for this clonotype: A read error may explain this, as a much larger clone is one base away. V is TRBV6-1 and J is TRBJ2-5; TRBD1 matches 7 bases. This CDR3 has 13 residues. Looked up from germline, CDR1 is MNHNS and CDR2 is SASEGT. The junction had 6 bases not matched to a gene; V was cut back by 6 bases and J by 5 bases. CDR3 DNA sequence: TGTGCCAGCAGAGAGGGCAGGGGGGAGACCCAGTACTTC. It is translated as CASREGRGETQYF.

As for this clonotype: This may be a read error, as it is one base from a much larger clone. The CDR3 end shows no conserved phenylalanine or tryptophan, and so a read error is likely. The V and J genes are TRBV7-9 and TRBJ1-1; the D is unclear. Germline V gene data show CDR1 as SEHNR and CDR2 as FQNEAQ (reference sequence). The CDR3 is 13 amino acids. V shed 5 bases and J shed 11 bases, with 18 bases lying between them. CDR3 region: CASSPASERRAFL. Here the CDR3 DNA reads TGTGCCAGCAGCCCCGCCTCGGAGAGGAGGGCTTTCCTT.

The chain links TRBV30 to TRBJ1-5; possible D gene TRBD1, 5 bases. The germline CDR1 and CDR2 sequences are GTSNPN and SVGIG (reference sequence). Deletions cut 3 bases from V and 3 bases from J, with 15 bases between. The CDR3 consists of 15 residues. This chain's CDR3 is CAWSPGLTVNQPQHF. Here the CDR3 DNA reads TGTGCCTGGAGCCCGGGGTTGACAGTCAATCAGCCCCAGCATTTT.

This clonotype occurred many times. V and J are TRBV29-1 and TRBJ1-3; D ambiguous. Trimming took off 1 base at V and 0 bases at J, with 10 bases between the two ends. CDR3 length equals 15 residues. Germline V gene data show CDR1 as SQVTM and CDR2 as ANQGSEA. The CDR3 reads CSVEVWSFSGNTIYF. For the CDR3, the DNA is TGCAGCGTTGAAGTTTGGAGCTTCTCTGGAAACACCATATATTTT.

This clonotype was detected many times. The V and J genes are TRBV12-3 or TRBV12-4 and TRBJ2-1, with TRBD2 matching over 7 bases. After removal of 6 bases from V and 3 bases from J, the junction contained 8 bases not matched to a gene. The CDR3 is 15 amino acids. The chain's CDR3 is CASSSSSGRYNEQFF. As DNA, the CDR3 is TGTGCCAGCAGCTCCTCTAGCGGACGCTACAATGAGCAGTTCTTC.

Notes on this clonotype: Germline is not matched at one junction end, which may reflect a read error. The J gene is TRBJ2-2, the V gene TRBV18, with a weak D call TRBD2 (5 bases). There are 19 residues in the CDR3. Germline CDR1 KGHSH, CDR2 LQKENI. CDR3 nucleotide sequence: TGTGCCAGCTCACCACAAGAAGTCGAAGCGTTTACGAACACCGGGGAGCAGTTTTTT. Its protein product is CASSPQEVEAFTNTGEQFF.

About this clonotype itself: This may be a read error, as it is one base from a much larger clone. The CDR3 here is CASGTPGGRGTYEQYF. The CDR3 DNA reads as TGTGCCAGCGGCACCCCTGGCGGTCGGGGGACCTACGAGCAGTACTTC. This chain uses TRBV7-9 with TRBJ2-7, with a weak D call TRBD2 (6 bases). Germline assignment: CDR1 SEHNR and CDR2 FQNEAQ (reference sequence). This CDR3 region has 16 residues. V gave up 8 bases and J gave up 2 bases, with 22 bases separating them.

The CDR3 loop is CASSQATTGGAHGYTF. In DNA, the CDR3 is TGCGCCAGCAGCCAAGCCACAACAGGGGGCGCACATGGCTACACCTTC. The V gene is TRBV4-1, the J gene TRBJ1-2; 9 nucleotides agree with TRBD1. The CDR3 has 16 residues. J gave up 6 bases and V 1 base, and 9 bases lay outside the gene matches. Germline V gives CDR1 MGHRA, CDR2 YSYEKL.

This clonotype showed up many times. This chain joins TRBV28 and TRBJ2-1, with D perhaps TRBD1 or TRBD2 (5 bases each). This CDR3 region has 13 residues. Germline CDR1 is MDHEN and CDR2 is SYDVKM. The germline V and J ends were trimmed by 3 bases and 9 bases, with 12 bases remaining between them. CDR3 coding DNA: TGTGCCAGCAGTTTCTCAACTAGGGGTGAGCAGTTCTTC. The encoded protein is CASSFSTRGEQFF.

This clonotype was detected only a few times. The chain carries TRBV5-6 and TRBJ2-7; D call uncertain. Trimming removed 0 bases from V and 0 bases from J, with 10 bases in between. Germline assignment: CDR1 SGHDT and CDR2 YYEEEE. This CDR3 comprises 15 residues. The CDR3 spells CASSLVRPSSYEQYF. CDR3 DNA sequence: TGTGCCAGCAGCTTGGTCCGGCCGAGCTCCTACGAGCAGTACTTC.

Concerning this clonotype itself: At one end the junction does not follow the germline gene, possibly because of a read error. This sequence joins TRBV10-3 and TRBJ2-1; 7 bases map to TRBD2. CDR1 ENHRY and CDR2 SYGVKD come from the germline V gene. CDR3 length equals 14 residues. This CDR3 reads CAISGGSLRDERFF. In nucleotides, the CDR3 is TGTGCCATCAGCGGGGGGTCCCTACGCGATGAGCGGTTCTTC.

This clonotype occurred many times. This chain joins TRBV2 and TRBJ1-1; D is uncertain. Germline V CDR1 and CDR2: SNHLY, FYNNEI. The V end lost 1 base, the J end lost 7 bases, and 19 bases lay between the germline ends. The CDR3 is made up of 16 amino acids. The CDR3 nucleotides read TGTGCCAGCAGTGAAGGCCCCCACACAATGGCGGTTGAAGCTTTCTTT. This translates into CASSEGPHTMAVEAFF.

This clonotype was counted only a few times. The V gene is TRBV7-2, the J gene TRBJ2-5; D is possibly TRBD2 (6 bases). This CDR3 has 15 residues. The germline gives CDR1 SGHTA, CDR2 FQGNSA. The V end lost 2 bases, the J end lost 0 bases, and 10 bases lay between the germline ends. The CDR3 region is CASSLLGGDQETQYF. The CDR3 DNA is TGTGCCAGCAGCTTACTGGGAGGTGACCAAGAGACCCAGTACTTC. Full variable domain (remainder filled in from reference TRBV7-2 and TRBJ2-5): GAGVSQSPSNKVTEKGKDVELRCDPISGHTALYWYRQSLGQGLEFLIYFQGNSAPDKSGLPSDRFSAERTGGSVSTLTIQRTQQEDSAVYLCASSLLGGDQETQYFGPGTRLLVL.

This clonotype was detected ten times or more. The chain is built from TRBV5-1 and TRBJ1-1; possibly TRBD1 for D (6 bases). Trimming removed 5 bases from V and 5 bases from J, with 10 bases in between. Germline assignment: CDR1 SGHRS and CDR2 YFSETQ. The CDR3 consists of 12 residues. The CDR3 nucleotides are TGCGCCAGCAGAGAGGGGGTAACTGAAGCTTTCTTT. It is translated as CASREGVTEAFF.

The CDR3 DNA follows: TGTGCCAGTAGTATGCGGTCAGGCCTCGCAGATACGCAGTATTTT. It codes for CASSMRSGLADTQYF. J is TRBJ2-3 and V is TRBV19; D gene ambiguous. Germline V CDR1 and CDR2: LNHDA, SQIVND (reference sequence). The CDR3 consists of 15 residues. The ends were cut back, 3 bases at V and 4 bases at J, with 14 bases in the middle.

Note on this clonotype: With a much larger clone just one base away, this may be a read error. The CDR3 does not close with the conserved phenylalanine or tryptophan, likely indicating a read error. This chain joins TRBV5-1 and TRBJ1-1; unclear D gene. V lost 0 bases and J lost 6, with 12 bases in between. CDR1 and CDR2 from the germline V gene are SGHRS and YFSETQ. The length of the CDR3 is 14 residues. CDR3 residues: CASSLEYRGAEAFL. The CDR3 region has the DNA TGCGCCAGCAGCTTGGAATACCGAGGAGCTGAAGCTTTCCTT.

Details on this clonotype: The junction departs from germline at one end; a sequencing error may be responsible. This chain joins TRBV28 and TRBJ1-1; no clear D gene. Germline CDR1 MDHEN, CDR2 SYDVKM. CDR3 length equals 15 residues. The CDR3 loop is CASNSLSRMNTEASF. In DNA form, the CDR3 reads TGTGCCAGCAATTCTCTCAGTCGGATGAACACTGAAGCTTCCTTT.

This chain uses TRBV4-3 with TRBJ2-5; 11 bases agree with TRBD2. The CDR3 is made up of 15 amino acids. Germline V CDR1 and CDR2: LGHNA, YSLEER. Trimming cost V 4 bases and J 5 bases; bases outside gene matches: 6. The CDR3 nucleotides are TGCGCCAGCAGCCGCGGGACTAGCGGTTGGGAGACCCAGTACTTC. Residues: CASSRGTSGWETQYF.

This clonotype was seen at least ten times. The chain joins TRBV7-9 to TRBJ2-3; D uncertain. V lost 8 bases, J lost 0 bases, and 12 bases lay in between. Germline CDR1 and CDR2: SEHNR and FQNEAQ (reference sequence). The CDR3 runs 14 residues. DNA of the CDR3: TGTGCCAGCGCGCGCGTAGGAAGCACAGATACGCAGTATTTT. Its translation: CASARVGSTDTQYF. Using reference TRBV7-9 and TRBJ2-3 for the parts outside the CDR3, the full variable domain is DTGVSQNPRHKITKRGQNVTFRCDPISEHNRLYWYRQTLGQGPEFLTYFQNEAQLEKSRLLSDRFSAERPKGSFSTLEIQRTEQGDSAMYLCASARVGSTDTQYFGPGTRLTVL.

This clonotype was found once. V usage is TRBV15 and J usage is TRBJ2-5; 7 positions match TRBD2. The length of the CDR3 is 15 residues. Looked up from germline, CDR1 is LNHNV and CDR2 is YYDKDF (reference sequence). V lost 8 bases, J lost 4 bases, and 13 bases stayed unmatched. The CDR3 reads CATAAGPGDLETQYF. As DNA, the CDR3 is TGTGCCACCGCAGCGGGGCCCGGGGATTTAGAGACCCAGTACTTC.

This clonotype was detected many times. The rearrangement links TRBV29-1 to TRBJ2-3; tentatively, D is TRBD1 (5 bases). CDR1 is SQVTM, CDR2 ANQGSEA, per germline. Trimming left V 4 bases short and J 9 bases short, with 23 bases between. This CDR3 contains 15 residues. In DNA, the CDR3 is TGCAGCGTTGCGACAGACGATATCCACCAAGGGACGCAGTATTTT. This encodes CSVATDDIHQGTQYF.

In its sample, this clonotype was seen once. The junction differs from germline at one of its ends, possibly a read error. The chain joins TRBV18 to TRBJ2-3, with a tentative D call TRBD2 (5 bases). Germline V gene lookup returns CDR1 KGHSH and CDR2 LQKENI. The CDR3 sequence is 19 residues long. CDR3 DNA: TGTGCCGGCTCACCGATGCGGGCATCATATGAATTGGGCACAGATACGCAGTATTTT. This gives the protein CAGSPMRASYELGTDTQYF.

This clonotype was observed at least ten times. V gene TRBV15 combines with J gene TRBJ2-3, with D possibly matching TRBD2 (5 bases). Trimming cost V 0 bases and J 1 base, with 11 bases left between them. The CDR3 has 16 amino acids. The germline V gene encodes CDR1 LNHNV and CDR2 YYDKDF (reference sequence). In nucleotides, the CDR3 is TGTGCCACCAGCAGAGATAACGGGGTTGGCACAGATACGCAGTATTTT. It translates to CATSRDNGVGTDTQYF.

In its sample, this clonotype was seen many times. J is TRBJ1-5 and V is TRBV7-8; the D gene is possibly TRBD1 (5 bases). Looked up from germline, CDR1 is SGHVS and CDR2 is FQNEAQ. This CDR3 comprises 15 residues. With 1 base removed from V and 0 bases from J, the gap between germline ends came to 7 bases. The CDR3 coding sequence is TGTGCCAGCAGCTTAGGGACATCTAGCAATCAGCCCCAGCATTTT. It yields the protein CASSLGTSSNQPQHF.

This clonotype was recorded many times. The chain recombines TRBV12-3 or TRBV12-4 with TRBJ2-3, with 7 bases matching TRBD2. The V gene end was trimmed by 5 bases and the J gene end by 2 bases; junction bases not matched to a gene: 7. The length of the CDR3 is 15 residues. The CDR3 loop is CASSPGLHFTDTQYF. Written as DNA, the CDR3 is TGTGCCAGCAGTCCGGGACTACACTTCACAGATACGCAGTATTTT.

There are many counts of this clonotype. The gene calls are TRBV27 and TRBJ1-4; D remains ambiguous. The germline V and J ends were trimmed by 2 bases and 0 bases, with 7 bases remaining between them. Germline CDR1 is MNHEY and CDR2 is SMNVEV (reference sequence). The CDR3 sequence is 15 residues long. The CDR3 DNA follows: TGTGCCAGCAGTTTAAAGAGTGCAACTAATGAAAAACTGTTTTTT. Translated: CASSLKSATNEKLFF. The full variable domain, with the rest looked up from reference TRBV27 and TRBJ1-4, is EAQVTQNPRYLITVTGKKLTVTCSQNMNHEYMSWYRQDPGLGLRQIYYSMNVEVTDKGDVPEGYKVSRKEKRNFPLILESPSPNQTSLYFCASSLKSATNEKLFFGSGTQLSVL.

This clonotype came up a few times. This chain links TRBV20-1 with TRBJ2-5; 12 nucleotides match TRBD2. The CDR3 sequence is 18 residues long. V lost 0 bases and J lost 6; bases outside the gene matches: 14. Germline CDR1 is DFQATT and CDR2 is SNEGSKA (reference sequence). The chain's CDR3 is CSARDNRASGRAVKTQYF. In nucleotides, the CDR3 is TGCAGTGCTAGAGATAACAGGGCTAGCGGGAGGGCCGTAAAGACCCAGTACTTC.

The chain employs TRBV2 and TRBJ2-7, with D perhaps TRBD1 (6 bases). The CDR3 has 14 amino acids. Germline V gene sequence: CDR1 SNHLY, CDR2 FYNNEI. V lost 7 bases to trimming and J lost 3 bases, with 16 bases between them. The CDR3 nucleotides read TGTGCCAGCAATCAAGACAGGACCCACTACGAGCAGTACTTC. Its translation: CASNQDRTHYEQYF. Drawing the rest from reference TRBV2 and TRBJ2-7, the complete variable domain is EPEVTQTPSHQVTQMGQEVILRCVPISNHLYFYWYRQILGQKVEFLVSFYNNEISEKSEIFDDQFSVERPDGSNFTLKIRSTKLEDSAMYFCASNQDRTHYEQYFGPGTRLTVT.

This clonotype was recorded at least ten times. The gene calls are TRBV9 and TRBJ1-1; possibly TRBD1 for D (6 bases). The CDR3 extends over 15 amino acids. Germline V gives CDR1 SGDLS, CDR2 YYNGEE. Trimming removed 5 bases at V and 4 bases at J, with 18 bases between. The CDR3 DNA is TGTGCCAGCAGTGGGGGACAAGAGAGGGGCACTGAAGCTTTCTTT. As protein: CASSGGQERGTEAFF.

As for this clonotype: A read error is likely, as this CDR3 ends without the conserved phenylalanine or tryptophan. The gene calls are TRBV12-3 or TRBV12-4 and TRBJ2-7; D possibly matches TRBD1 or TRBD2 (6 bases each). The CDR3 length is 12 residues. Trimming shortened V by 8 bases and J by 3 bases, and 11 bases separated the two germline ends. CDR3 region: CASSGEDYEQYL. The CDR3 DNA follows: TGTGCCAGCTCAGGGGAGGACTACGAGCAGTACCTC.

Only a few counts were recorded for this clonotype. Given a much more abundant clone one base away, this may be a read error. The chain employs TRBV15 and TRBJ1-4, with D possibly matching TRBD1 (5 bases). Germline V gene lookup returns CDR1 LNHNV and CDR2 YYDKDF (reference sequence). This CDR3 has 14 amino acids. V dropped 3 bases and J dropped 10 bases, with 15 bases sitting between them. The CDR3 nucleotides are TGTGCCACCAGCAGCCCACAGGTGGATGGAAAACTGTTTTTT. Its protein is CATSSPQVDGKLFF.

This clonotype was seen many times. CDR3 nucleotide sequence: TGTGCCAGCAGCCAATCCCAAACCGGTCATCGAGAGACCCAGTACTTC. Translation gives CASSQSQTGHRETQYF. The genes are TRBV3-1 and TRBJ2-5; D is unresolved. The germline V gene encodes CDR1 LGHDT and CDR2 YNNKEL (reference sequence). The length of the CDR3 is 16 residues. V shed 2 bases and J shed 4 bases, with 17 bases lying between them.